What follows is one T cell receptor beta chain and its context. This entry is derived from a study of control samples from healthy donors and cancer patients. Some clones are missing from TCRdb's copy, which holds only in-frame ones; the method was immunoSEQ multiplex PCR. The data contain about 60,000 clones, 92% of them singletons. V was shortened by 4 bases and J by 0 bases, with 4 bases between the two germline ends. This CDR3 region has 13 residues. Germline V gene data show CDR1 as MNHEY and CDR2 as SVGAGI. The rearrangement joins TRBV6-5 to TRBJ1-5; no clear D gene. The sequence was obtained from a man aged 35-49 years with colorectal cancer. The material sequenced was PBMCs. The DNA of the CDR3 is TGTGCCAGCAGTTTTTATAGCAATCAGCCCCAGCATTTT. Protein sequence: CASSFYSNQPQHF.